The T cell receptor beta chain described here comes from a study of T-cell reconstitution after alpha-beta-depleted transplantation in children. Germline V gene lookup returns CDR1 SGDLS and CDR2 YYNGEE. This CDR3 has 16 residues. A single count supports this clonotype. A much larger clone lies one base from this, so it may be a read error. The authors prepared the TCRbeta library with unique molecular identifiers. In TCRdb, the PCR reads were re-called with MiXCR into one record per CDR3 protein. The data hold 300,000 to 400,000 distinct CDR3 sequences, with roughly 13% observed a single time. This sample comprised PBMCs, obtained from the stem cell graft. The chain uses TRBV9 and TRBJ2-1; D is possibly TRBD2 (5 bases). The source is a human donor who donated a stem cell graft to a child with Fanconi anemia. The CDR3 here is CASSPRTTIDYNVQFF. The CDR3 DNA reads TGTGCCAGCAGCCCCCGAACTACTATTGACTACAATGTGCAGTTCTTC.